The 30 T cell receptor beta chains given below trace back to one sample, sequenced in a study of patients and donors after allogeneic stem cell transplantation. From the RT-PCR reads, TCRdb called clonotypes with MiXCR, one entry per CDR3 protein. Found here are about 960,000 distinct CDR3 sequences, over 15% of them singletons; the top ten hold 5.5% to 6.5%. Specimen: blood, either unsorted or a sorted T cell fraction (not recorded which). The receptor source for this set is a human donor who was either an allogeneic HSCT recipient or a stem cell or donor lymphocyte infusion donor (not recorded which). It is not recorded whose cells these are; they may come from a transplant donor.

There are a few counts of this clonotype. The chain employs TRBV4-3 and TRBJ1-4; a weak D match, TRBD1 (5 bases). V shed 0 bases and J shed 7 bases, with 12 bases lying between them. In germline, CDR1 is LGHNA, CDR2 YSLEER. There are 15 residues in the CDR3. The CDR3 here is CASSQDWGEVEKLFF. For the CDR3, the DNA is TGCGCCAGCAGCCAAGATTGGGGGGAGGTTGAAAAACTGTTTTTT.

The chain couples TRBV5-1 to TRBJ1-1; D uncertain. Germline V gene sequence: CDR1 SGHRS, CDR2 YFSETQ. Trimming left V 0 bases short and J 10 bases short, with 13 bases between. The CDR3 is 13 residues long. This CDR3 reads CASSLANDRAAFF. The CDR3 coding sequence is TGCGCCAGCAGCTTGGCCAACGATCGCGCAGCTTTCTTT. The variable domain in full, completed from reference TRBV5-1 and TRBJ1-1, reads KAGVTQTPRYLIKTRGQQVTLSCSPISGHRSVSWYQQTPGQGLQFLFEYFSETQRNKGNFPGRFSGRQFSNSRSEMNVSTLELGDSALYLCASSLANDRAAFFGQGTRLTVV.

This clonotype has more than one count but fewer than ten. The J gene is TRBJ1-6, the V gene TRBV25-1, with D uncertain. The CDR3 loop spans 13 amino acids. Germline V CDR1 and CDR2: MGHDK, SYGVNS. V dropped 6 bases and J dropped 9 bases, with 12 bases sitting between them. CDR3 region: CASSPGPLSPLHF. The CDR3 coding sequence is TGTGCCAGCAGCCCGGGTCCTCTTTCACCCCTCCACTTT.

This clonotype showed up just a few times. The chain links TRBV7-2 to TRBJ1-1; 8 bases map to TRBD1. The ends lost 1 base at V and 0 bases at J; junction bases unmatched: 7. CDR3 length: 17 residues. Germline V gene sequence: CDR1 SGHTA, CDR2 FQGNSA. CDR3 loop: CASSLGQGRVMNTEAFF. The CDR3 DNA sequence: TGTGCCAGCAGCTTAGGACAGGGGAGGGTTATGAACACTGAAGCTTTCTTT. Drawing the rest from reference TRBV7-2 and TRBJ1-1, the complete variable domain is GAGVSQSPSNKVTEKGKDVELRCDPISGHTALYWYRQSLGQGLEFLIYFQGNSAPDKSGLPSDRFSAERTGGSVSTLTIQRTQQEDSAVYLCASSLGQGRVMNTEAFFGQGTRLTVV.

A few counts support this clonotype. CDR3 nucleotides: TGTGCCAGCGAGGCACAGGAAAACACTGAAGCTTTCTTT. It specifies CASEAQENTEAFF. The rearrangement joins TRBV2 to TRBJ1-1, with a possible D match to TRBD1 (5 bases). CDR1 SNHLY and CDR2 FYNNEI come from the germline V gene. The CDR3 loop spans 13 amino acids. Trimming stripped 8 bases from V and 2 bases from J, with 12 bases between.

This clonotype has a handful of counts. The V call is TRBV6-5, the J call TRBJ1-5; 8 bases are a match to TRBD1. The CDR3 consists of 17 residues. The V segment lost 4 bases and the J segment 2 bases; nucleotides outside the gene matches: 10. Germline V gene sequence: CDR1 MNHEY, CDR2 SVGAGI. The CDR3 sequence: CASSSETGAVGNQPQHF. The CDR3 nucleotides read TGTGCCAGCAGTTCCGAGACAGGGGCGGTGGGCAATCAGCCCCAGCATTTT.

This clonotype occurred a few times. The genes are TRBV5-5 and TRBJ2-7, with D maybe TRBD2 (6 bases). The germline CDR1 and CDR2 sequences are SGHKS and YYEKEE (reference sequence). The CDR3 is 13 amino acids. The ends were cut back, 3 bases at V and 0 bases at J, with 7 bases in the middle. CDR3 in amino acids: CASSWTISYEQYF. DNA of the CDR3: TGTGCCAGCAGCTGGACTATCTCCTACGAGCAGTACTTC.

The CDR3, as DNA: TGCAGTGCCGTACGGGACTCGTATGGCTACACCTTC. Translating gives CSAVRDSYGYTF. The chain combines TRBV20-1 with TRBJ1-2; possibly TRBD1 for D (5 bases). Looked up from germline, CDR1 is DFQATT and CDR2 is SNEGSKA (reference sequence). Between the trimmed V and J ends, which lost 6 bases and 5 bases, there was a span of 13 bases. This CDR3 region has 12 residues.

CDR3 in DNA: TGTGCCAGCCAGTATAACAGGGACACCGGGGAGCTGTTTTTT. Translated: CASQYNRDTGELFF. The chain links TRBV2 to TRBJ2-2; perhaps TRBD1 as D (6 bases). The V gene lost 8 bases and the J gene lost 3 bases, with 13 bases spanning the gap. Per germline, CDR1 SNHLY and CDR2 FYNNEI. CDR3 size: 14 residues.

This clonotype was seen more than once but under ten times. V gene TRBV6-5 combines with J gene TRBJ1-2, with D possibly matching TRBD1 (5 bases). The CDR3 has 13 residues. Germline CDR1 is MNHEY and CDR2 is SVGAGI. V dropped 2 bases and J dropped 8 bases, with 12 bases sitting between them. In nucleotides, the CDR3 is TGTGCCAGCAGTTACGGGGCAGGGTTAGGCTACACCTTC. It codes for CASSYGAGLGYTF.

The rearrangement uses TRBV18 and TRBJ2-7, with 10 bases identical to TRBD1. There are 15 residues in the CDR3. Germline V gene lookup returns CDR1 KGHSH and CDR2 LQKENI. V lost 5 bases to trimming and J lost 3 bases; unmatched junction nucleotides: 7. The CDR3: CASSSGTGVGYEQYF. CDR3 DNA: TGTGCCAGCTCATCCGGGACAGGGGTTGGCTACGAGCAGTACTTC.

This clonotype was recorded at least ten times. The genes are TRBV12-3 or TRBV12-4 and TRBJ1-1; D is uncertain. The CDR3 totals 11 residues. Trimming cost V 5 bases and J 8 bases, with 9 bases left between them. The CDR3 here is CASSVREEAFF. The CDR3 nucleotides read TGTGCCAGCAGTGTTAGGGAGGAAGCTTTCTTT.

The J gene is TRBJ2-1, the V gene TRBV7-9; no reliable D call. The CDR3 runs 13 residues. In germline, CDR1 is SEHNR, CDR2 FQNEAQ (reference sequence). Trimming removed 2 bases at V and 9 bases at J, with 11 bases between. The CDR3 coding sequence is TGTGCCAGCAGCTTAATAACGAATGGTGAGCAGTTCTTC. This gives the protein CASSLITNGEQFF.

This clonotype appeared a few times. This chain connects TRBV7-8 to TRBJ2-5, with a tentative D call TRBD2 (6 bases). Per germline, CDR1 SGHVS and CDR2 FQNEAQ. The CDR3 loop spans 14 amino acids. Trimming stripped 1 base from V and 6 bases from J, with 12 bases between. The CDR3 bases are TGTGCCAGCAGCTTAGAGTCGGGGGTGCAGACCCAGTACTTC. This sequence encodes CASSLESGVQTQYF. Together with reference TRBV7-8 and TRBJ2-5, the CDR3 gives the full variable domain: GAGVSQSPRYKVAKRGQDVALRCDPISGHVSLFWYQQALGQGPEFLTYFQNEAQLDKSGLPSDRFFAERPEGSVSTLKIQRTQQEDSAVYLCASSLESGVQTQYFGPGTRLLVL.

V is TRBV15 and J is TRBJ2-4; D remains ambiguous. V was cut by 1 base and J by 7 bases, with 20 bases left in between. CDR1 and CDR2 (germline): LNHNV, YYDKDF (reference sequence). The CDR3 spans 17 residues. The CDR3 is CATSRGGQALALNIQYF. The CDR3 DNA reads TGTGCCACCAGCAGAGGAGGTCAGGCCTTAGCATTGAACATTCAGTACTTC.

The CDR3 loop is CASTKDRGREQFF. DNA for the CDR3: TGTGCCAGCACCAAGGACAGGGGGCGTGAGCAGTTCTTC. This chain uses TRBV11-2 with TRBJ2-1, with TRBD1 matching 11 bases. The CDR3 totals 13 residues. CDR1 and CDR2 from the germline V gene are SGHAT and FQNNGV. V dropped 7 bases and J dropped 9; count of bases not matched to a gene: 5.

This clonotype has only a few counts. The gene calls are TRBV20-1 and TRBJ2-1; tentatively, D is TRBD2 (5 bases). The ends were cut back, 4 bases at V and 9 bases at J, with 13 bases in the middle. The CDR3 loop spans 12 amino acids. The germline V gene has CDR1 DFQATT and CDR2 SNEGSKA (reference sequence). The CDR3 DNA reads TGCAGTGCTACGTCGATAGCGAGTGAGCAGTTCTTC. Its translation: CSATSIASEQFF.

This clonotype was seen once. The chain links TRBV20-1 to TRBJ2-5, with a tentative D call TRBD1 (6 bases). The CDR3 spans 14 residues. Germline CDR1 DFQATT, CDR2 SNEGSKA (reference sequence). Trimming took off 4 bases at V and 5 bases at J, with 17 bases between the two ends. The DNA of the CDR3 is TGCAGTGCTACGAGGGACACCTTTGGGGAGACCCAGTACTTC. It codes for CSATRDTFGETQYF.

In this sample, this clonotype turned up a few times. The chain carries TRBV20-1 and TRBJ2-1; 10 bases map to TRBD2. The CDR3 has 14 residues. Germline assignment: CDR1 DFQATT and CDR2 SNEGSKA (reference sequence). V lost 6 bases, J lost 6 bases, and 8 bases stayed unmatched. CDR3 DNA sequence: TGCAGTGCCAGGCCGGGACTAGCGTTCAATGAGCAGTTCTTC. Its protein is CSARPGLAFNEQFF.

CDR3 coding DNA: TGCAGTGCTAGAGAGGGCAGATCCTACGAGCAGTACTTC. Protein product: CSAREGRSYEQYF. The rearrangement joins TRBV20-1 to TRBJ2-7; D gene uncertain. Trimming removed 0 bases from V and 1 base from J, with 7 bases in between. CDR1 DFQATT and CDR2 SNEGSKA come from the germline V gene (reference sequence). The CDR3 has 13 amino acids.

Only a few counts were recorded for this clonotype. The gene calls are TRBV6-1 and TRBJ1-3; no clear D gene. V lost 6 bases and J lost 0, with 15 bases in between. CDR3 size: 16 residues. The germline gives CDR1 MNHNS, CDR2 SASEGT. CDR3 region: CASSKIRASSGNTIYF. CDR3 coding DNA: TGTGCCAGCAGCAAAATTAGGGCGAGCTCTGGAAACACCATATATTTT.

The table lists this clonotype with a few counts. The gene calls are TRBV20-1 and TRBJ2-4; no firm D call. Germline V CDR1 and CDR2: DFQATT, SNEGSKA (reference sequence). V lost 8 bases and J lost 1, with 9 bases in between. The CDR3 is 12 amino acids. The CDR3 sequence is CSLSRAKNIQYF. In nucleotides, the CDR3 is TGCAGTCTTAGTCGGGCCAAAAACATTCAGTACTTC.

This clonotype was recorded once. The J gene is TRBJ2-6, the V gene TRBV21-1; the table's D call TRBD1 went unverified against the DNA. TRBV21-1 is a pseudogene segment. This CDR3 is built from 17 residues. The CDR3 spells CASSGRDRLSGANVLTF. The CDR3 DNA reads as TGTGCCAGCAGCGGCCGGGACAGACTCTCTGGGGCCAACGTCCTGACTTTC.

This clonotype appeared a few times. The CDR3 is CASSLYTLYNEQFF. CDR3 coding DNA: TGTGCCAGCAGCTTATACACGCTCTACAATGAGCAGTTCTTC. The rearrangement uses TRBV7-8 and TRBJ2-1, with D unclear. The CDR3 runs to 14 residues. V dropped 2 bases and J dropped 3 bases, with 8 bases sitting between them. Germline V lookup: CDR1 SGHVS, CDR2 FQNEAQ.

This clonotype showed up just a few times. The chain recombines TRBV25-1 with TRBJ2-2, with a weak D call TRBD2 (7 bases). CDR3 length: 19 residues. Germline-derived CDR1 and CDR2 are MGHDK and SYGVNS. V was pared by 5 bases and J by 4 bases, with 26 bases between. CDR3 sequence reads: CASSRRGYPGTTSTGELFF. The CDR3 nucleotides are TGTGCCAGCAGTAGGAGGGGGTATCCCGGGACTACGTCCACCGGGGAGCTGTTTTTT.

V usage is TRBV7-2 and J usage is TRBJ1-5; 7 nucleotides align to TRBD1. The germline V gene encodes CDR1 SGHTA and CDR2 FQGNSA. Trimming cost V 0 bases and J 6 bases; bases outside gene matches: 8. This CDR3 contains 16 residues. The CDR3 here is CASSLAEGGAGQPQHF. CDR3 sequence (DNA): TGTGCCAGCAGCTTAGCCGAAGGGGGCGCTGGTCAGCCCCAGCATTTT.

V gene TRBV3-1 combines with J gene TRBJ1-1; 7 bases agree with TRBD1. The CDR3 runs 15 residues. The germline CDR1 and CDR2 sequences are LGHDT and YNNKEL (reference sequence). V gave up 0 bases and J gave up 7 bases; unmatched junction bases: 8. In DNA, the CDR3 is TGTGCCAGCAGCCAAGATAATAGGGGGCGAAGTGAAGCTTTCTTT. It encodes CASSQDNRGRSEAFF.

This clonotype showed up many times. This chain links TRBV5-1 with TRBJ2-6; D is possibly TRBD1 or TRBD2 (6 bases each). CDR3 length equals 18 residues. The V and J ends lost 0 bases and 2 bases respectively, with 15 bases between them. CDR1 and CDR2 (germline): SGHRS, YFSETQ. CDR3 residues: CASSLAFGGGPGANVLTF. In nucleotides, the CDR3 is TGCGCCAGCAGCTTGGCCTTCGGGGGCGGACCTGGGGCCAACGTCCTGACTTTC.

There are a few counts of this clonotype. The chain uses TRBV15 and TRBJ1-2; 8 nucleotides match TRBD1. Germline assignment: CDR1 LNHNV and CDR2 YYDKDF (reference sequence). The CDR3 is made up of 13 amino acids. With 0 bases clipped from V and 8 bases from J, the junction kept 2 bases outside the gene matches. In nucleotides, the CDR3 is TGTGCCACCAGCAGAGACAGGGGGCGAGGCTACACCTTC. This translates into CATSRDRGRGYTF.

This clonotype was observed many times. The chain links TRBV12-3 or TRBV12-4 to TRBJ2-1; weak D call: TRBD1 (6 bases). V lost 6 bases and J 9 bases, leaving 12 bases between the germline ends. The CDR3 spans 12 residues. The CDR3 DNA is TGTGCCAGCAGCCCTAACAGGGTTGAGCAGTTCTTC. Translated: CASSPNRVEQFF.